This TCR beta chain derives from a study of T cells in Graves' hyperthyroidism and ophthalmopathy. Authors of the study amplified TCR beta CDR3 regions from RNA transcripts. Using the HTBI primer set, a first-round RT-PCR was run on the TCR CDR3. TCRdb reprocessed the multiplex PCR reads via MiXCR and lists one record per CDR3 protein. The sample yields fewer than 650,000 distinct CDR3 sequences, approximately 15% seen once. Every diagnosis used clinical symptoms, serum thyroxine and TRAb, thyroid ultrasound and orbital computed tomography. The CDR3 contains 14 residues. Germline lookup yields CDR1 MNHEY and CDR2 SMNVEV (reference sequence). With 1 base clipped from V and 7 bases from J, the junction kept 4 bases outside the gene matches. This clonotype appeared once. This clone may be a read error of a much larger clone one base away.

This chain connects TRBV27 to TRBJ1-2; 9 bases map to TRBD1. This sequence was found in a woman between 18 and 29 years old with Graves' ophthalmopathy. The sample was blood. The CDR3 loop is CASSLWDRVGGYTF. DNA of the CDR3: TGTGCCAGCAGTTTATGGGACAGGGTGGGTGGCTACACCTTC.